This T cell receptor (beta chain) was sequenced during a study of technical replicates of blood from a handful of donors. The method was immunoSEQ multiplex PCR; TCRdb's version includes in-frame clones alone and lacks a portion of them. This sample has roughly 69,000 clones, with about 88% found just once. The sequenced sample was PBMCs. The receptor was derived from a human donor in good health. Some clones in this sample may be carry-over from other donors' samples.

The CDR3 protein is CASSLSPSYEQYF. The CDR3 DNA reads TGTGCCAGCTCTCTGTCCCCCAGCTACGAGCAGTACTTC. This chain joins TRBV6-6 and TRBJ2-7; D remains ambiguous. This CDR3 is built from 13 residues. The ends were cut back, 8 bases at V and 3 bases at J, with 14 bases in the middle. Germline loops: CDR1 MNHNY, CDR2 SVGAGI (reference sequence).